This T cell receptor beta chain emerged from a study of blood T cells in healthy people across ages. Total RNA extracted from each sample amounted to at least 5.5 micrograms. Study-level points and caveats: What prevented conclusive comparison of naive and antigen-experienced cells was that PBMCs were unsorted.

PCR was performed a second time for about 6 to 12 cycles using a sample-barcoded 5' primer and a J-beta primer mix. TCRdb reprocessed the 5' RACE reads with MiXCR, giving one entry per CDR3 protein. In the table there are approximately 690,000 distinct CDR3 sequences, around 38% of which are singletons. As for this clonotype: The antigen is unknown.

The CDR3 sequence is 17 residues long. Unmatched junction bases numbered 11, after V lost 3 bases and J lost 8 bases. The germline gives CDR1 MGHRA, CDR2 YSYEKL. The sequence was obtained from an elderly man in good health. The sample was blood. The chain combines TRBV4-1 with TRBJ2-7, with 15 bases matching TRBD2. CDR3 nucleotides: TGCGCCAGCAGCCACAACTTTGGGACTAGCGGGAGGAAACAGCAGTACTTC. It translates to CASSHNFGTSGRKQQYF.